Below are 6 T cell receptor beta chains sequenced from a single sample in a study of blood T cell repertoires in COVID-19. Using immunoSEQ multiplex PCR, the repertoire was profiled, and TCRdb retains in-frame clones only, with some absent. The sample comprises some 200,000 clones, roughly 82% of which are singletons, and approximately 13% rests with the top ten. Source material: peripheral blood. The receptor source for this set is a human donor in a cohort sampled during active COVID-19.

The chain joins TRBV2 to TRBJ2-5, with D perhaps TRBD2 (7 bases). Germline loops: CDR1 SNHLY, CDR2 FYNNEI. Trimming took 9 bases from V and 7 from J, leaving 18 bases between them. The CDR3 runs 13 residues. The DNA of the CDR3 is TGTGCCAGGTCCCCAGGGGAGGGATGGACCCAGTACTTC. Protein product: CARSPGEGWTQYF. Full variable domain (missing parts from reference TRBV2 and TRBJ2-5): EPEVTQTPSHQVTQMGQEVILRCVPISNHLYFYWYRQILGQKVEFLVSFYNNEISEKSEIFDDQFSVERPDGSNFTLKIRSTKLEDSAMYFCARSPGEGWTQYFGPGTRLLVL.

As for this clone: Other DNA sequences of this sample code for an identical CDR3. The rearrangement links TRBV4-1 to TRBJ2-5, with 8 bases fitting TRBD1. The CDR3 extends over 14 amino acids. Trimming took 1 base from V and 4 from J; bases not matched to a gene: 2. The germline CDR1 and CDR2 sequences are MGHRA and YSYEKL. CDR3: CASSQAGGRETQYF. DNA for the CDR3: TGCGCCAGCAGCCAAGCAGGGGGCCGAGAGACCCAGTACTTC.

This clone was seen many times. The chain joins TRBV13 to TRBJ1-1; 8 bases are a match to TRBD1. The CDR3 covers 17 residues. Germline V gene data show CDR1 as PRHDT and CDR2 as FYEKMQ (reference sequence). V shed 5 bases and J 2 bases; nucleotides not matched to a gene: 13. The CDR3 region is CASSAGQGPSYNTEAFF. CDR3 in DNA: TGTGCCAGCAGCGCCGGACAGGGCCCGAGCTATAACACTGAAGCTTTCTTT.

The chain carries TRBV6-6 and TRBJ1-3; tentative D call: TRBD1 (6 bases). Trimming took 1 base from V and 4 from J, leaving 8 bases between them. The CDR3 extends over 14 amino acids. Germline V gene sequence: CDR1 MNHNY, CDR2 SVGAGI (reference sequence). In nucleotides, the CDR3 is TGTGCCAGCAGTTACTTTGGACAGGGAAACACCATATATTTT. Its protein is CASSYFGQGNTIYF.

The V gene is TRBV28, the J gene TRBJ2-7; the match to TRBD2 covers 10 bases. The CDR3 is made up of 15 amino acids. Per germline, CDR1 MDHEN and CDR2 SYDVKM. Losses at the gene ends were 6 bases for V and 7 bases for J; bases not matched to a gene: 12. Here the CDR3 reads CASRALPGLAREQYF. CDR3 coding DNA: TGTGCCAGCAGGGCTTTGCCGGGACTAGCGCGGGAGCAGTACTTC.

This rearrangement joins TRBV27 to TRBJ2-1; 8 bases agree with TRBD2. V was pared by 1 base and J by 5 bases, with 10 bases of the junction left unmatched. Germline lookup yields CDR1 MNHEY and CDR2 SMNVEV (reference sequence). The CDR3 loop spans 17 amino acids. The chain's CDR3 is CASSLWKTSGLNNEQFF. The DNA for the CDR3 is TGTGCCAGCAGTTTATGGAAAACTAGCGGCCTTAACAATGAGCAGTTCTTC.